A selection of T cell receptor beta chains follows, all from one sample in a study of T cell changes during pregnancy in multiple sclerosis. The repertoire was sequenced with immunoSEQ multiplex PCR; TCRdb's copy has only in-frame clones and lacks some. This table holds 50,000 to 75,000 clones, over 90% found once. The material sequenced was CD8+ T cells from peripheral blood mononuclear cells, taken in the third trimester of pregnancy. The receptors originated from a female donor with multiple sclerosis, enrolled in a pregnancy study. Both conserved end residues are part of each CDR3. Each record gives: J gene, V gene, clone size, D gene, CDR3 protein, CDR3 DNA. A D gene is named only where the DNA matches it firmly. A row's size may be missing; if present it is once, few, many or a size class.

J: TRBJ2-3; V: TRBV27; size: .; D: .; CDR3: CASSLLGDTQYF; DNA: TGTGCCAGCAGTTTACTAGGAGATACGCAGTATTTT
J: TRBJ2-7; V: TRBV5-5; size: once; D: TRBD1; CDR3: CASSFWDRALEQYF; DNA: TGTGCCAGCAGCTTCTGGGACAGGGCCCTGGAGCAGTACTTC
J: TRBJ2-1; V: TRBV6-4; size: .; D: TRBD2; CDR3: CASSDLAGGNEQFF; DNA: TGTGCCAGCAGTGACTTAGCGGGGGGGAATGAGCAGTTCTTC
J: TRBJ1-2; V: TRBV27; size: .; D: .; CDR3: CASSLRADGYTF; DNA: TGTGCCAGCAGTTTAAGAGCCGATGGCTACACCTTC
J: TRBJ1-1; V: TRBV9; size: .; D: TRBD1; CDR3: CASSVDRGSSEAFF; DNA: TGTGCCAGCAGCGTAGACAGGGGAAGCTCTGAAGCTTTCTTT
J: TRBJ2-7; V: TRBV5-6; size: once; D: TRBD1; CDR3: CASSLPGQGRYEQYF; DNA: TGTGCCAGCAGTTTACCGGGACAGGGACGCTACGAGCAGTACTTC
J: TRBJ2-5; V: TRBV5-5; size: .; D: TRBD2; CDR3: CASSLSRRREETQYF; DNA: TGTGCCAGCAGCTTGAGCCGACGGCGGGAGGAGACCCAGTACTTC
J: TRBJ1-5; V: TRBV19; size: .; D: TRBD1; CDR3: CASSLSRTGGLLYSNQPQHF; DNA: TGTGCCAGTAGTCTCTCACGGACAGGGGGCCTCCTTTATAGCAATCAGCCCCAGCATTTT
J: TRBJ2-7; V: TRBV11-2; size: .; D: TRBD2; CDR3: CASSLELAGSYEQYF; DNA: TGTGCCAGCAGCTTAGAGCTAGCGGGATCCTACGAGCAGTACTTC
J: TRBJ2-1; V: TRBV19; size: .; D: .; CDR3: CASSPSGGLSFYNEQFF; DNA: TGTGCCAGTAGTCCCTCCGGGGGGCTTTCCTTCTACAATGAGCAGTTCTTC
J: TRBJ2-7; V: TRBV7-7; size: .; D: TRBD1; CDR3: CASSPLTGKSDEQYF; DNA: TGTGCCAGCAGCCCTTTGACAGGGAAAAGTGACGAGCAGTACTTC
J: TRBJ2-1; V: TRBV11-2; size: .; D: TRBD2; CDR3: CASSLISGPPDEQFF; DNA: TGTGCCAGCAGCTTAATTAGCGGGCCCCCTGATGAGCAGTTCTTC
J: TRBJ2-7; V: TRBV19; size: .; D: .; CDR3: CASSPGDSYEQYF; DNA: TGTGCCAGTAGTCCCGGAGACTCCTACGAGCAGTACTTC
J: TRBJ1-1; V: TRBV5-4; size: .; D: TRBD1; CDR3: CASSLRGGRGTEAFF; DNA: TGTGCCAGCAGCTTGCGAGGGGGCCGGGGGACTGAAGCTTTCTTT
J: TRBJ2-3; V: TRBV4-3; size: .; D: TRBD1; CDR3: CASSHQDRATDTQYF; DNA: TGCGCCAGCAGCCACCAGGACAGGGCTACAGATACGCAGTATTTT
J: TRBJ2-7; V: TRBV13; size: .; D: TRBD2; CDR3: CASSHTSAGGPNEQYF; DNA: TGTGCCAGCAGCCATACCTCGGCGGGAGGGCCGAACGAGCAGTACTTC
J: TRBJ1-2; V: TRBV30; size: .; D: TRBD1; CDR3: CAWPHMTGGCGYTF; DNA: TGTGCCTGGCCGCATATGACAGGGGGCTGTGGCTACACCTTC
J: TRBJ2-2; V: TRBV28; size: .; D: TRBD2; CDR3: CASSFGGVGEAMAGELFF; DNA: TGTGCCAGCAGTTTTGGGGGGGTGGGCGAGGCGATGGCCGGGGAGCTGTTTTTT
J: TRBJ2-7; V: TRBV19; size: .; D: .; CDR3: CASSIGGREQYF; DNA: TGTGCCAGTAGTATAGGCGGTCGAGAGCAGTACTTC
J: TRBJ1-4; V: TRBV7-9; size: once; D: TRBD1; CDR3: CASSLSLRGINEKLFF; DNA: TGTGCCAGCAGCTTAAGCCTCAGGGGGATTAATGAAAAACTGTTTTTT
J: TRBJ2-3; V: TRBV5-4; size: .; D: TRBD2; CDR3: CASSLGRADTQYF; DNA: TGTGCCAGCAGCTTAGGGAGGGCAGATACGCAGTATTTT
J: TRBJ1-2; V: TRBV5-4; size: few; D: .; CDR3: CAMPGGNSDYGYTF; DNA: TGTGCCATGCCCGGGGGGAATAGTGACTATGGCTACACCTTC
J: TRBJ1-1; V: TRBV4-2; size: .; D: .; CDR3: CASGLGGLNTEAFF; DNA: TGTGCCAGCGGCCTGGGGGGGCTGAACACTGAAGCTTTCTTT
J: TRBJ2-7; V: TRBV30; size: .; D: .; CDR3: CAWSIGGAYEQYF; DNA: TGTGCCTGGAGCATAGGGGGGGCCTACGAGCAGTACTTC
J: TRBJ2-7; V: TRBV25-1; size: .; D: .; CDR3: CASSELTAWSSYEQYF; DNA: TGTGCCAGCAGTGAACTTACCGCGTGGAGCTCCTACGAGCAGTACTTC
J: TRBJ2-1; V: TRBV27; size: .; D: TRBD2; CDR3: CASKGLAHGNEQFF; DNA: TGTGCCAGCAAGGGACTAGCGCACGGTAATGAGCAGTTCTTC
J: TRBJ2-1; V: TRBV29-1; size: .; D: TRBD1; CDR3: CSVDPDRGFHNEQFF; DNA: TGCAGCGTTGACCCCGACAGGGGGTTCCACAATGAGCAGTTCTTC
J: TRBJ1-1; V: TRBV7-9; size: .; D: .; CDR3: CASSPIDGEAEAFF; DNA: TGTGCCAGCAGCCCCATCGACGGGGAGGCTGAAGCTTTCTTT